This entry lists 28 T cell receptor beta chains sequenced from one sample in a study of T cells in Graves' hyperthyroidism and ophthalmopathy. RNA transcripts yielded amplified TCR beta CDR3 regions. HTBI primers drove first-round RT-PCR of the TCR CDR3. TCRdb analysed the multiplex PCR reads with MiXCR anew, one entry per CDR3 protein. In the table there are more than 450,000 distinct CDR3 sequences, just under 20% of which are singletons. Sequenced material: blood. These receptors were collected from a man in his forties or fifties with Graves' ophthalmopathy.

This clonotype was picked up a small number of times. V and J are TRBV19 and TRBJ2-1, with D possibly being TRBD2 (6 bases). The CDR3 runs to 15 residues. The ends were cut back, 2 bases at V and 5 bases at J, with 13 bases in the middle. Germline values: CDR1 LNHDA, CDR2 SQIVND (reference sequence). This CDR3 reads CASSISIAENNEQFF. Here the CDR3 DNA reads TGTGCCAGTAGTATATCAATAGCGGAAAACAATGAGCAGTTCTTC.

This clonotype was found a few times. The chain joins TRBV7-2 to TRBJ1-4, with 8 bases fitting TRBD1. This CDR3 region has 15 residues. V was clipped by 5 bases and J by 6 bases; unmatched bases: 8. CDR1 and CDR2 (germline): SGHTA, FQGNSA. This CDR3 is CASSITGGRDEKLFF. Written as DNA, the CDR3 is TGTGCCAGCAGCATTACAGGGGGAAGGGATGAAAAACTGTTTTTT. Complete variable domain (other parts from reference TRBV7-2 and TRBJ1-4): GAGVSQSPSNKVTEKGKDVELRCDPISGHTALYWYRQSLGQGLEFLIYFQGNSAPDKSGLPSDRFSAERTGGSVSTLTIQRTQQEDSAVYLCASSITGGRDEKLFFGSGTQLSVL.

In this sample, this clonotype turned up a few times. V gene TRBV5-1 combines with J gene TRBJ2-7; D perhaps matches TRBD2 (6 bases). The length of the CDR3 is 15 residues. The V gene lost 4 bases and the J gene lost 5 bases, with 19 bases spanning the gap. In germline, CDR1 is SGHRS, CDR2 YFSETQ. The CDR3 nucleotides are TGCGCCAGCAGCCAATTTTCCCGGGACTTACACGAGCAGTACTTC. Translating gives CASSQFSRDLHEQYF.

This clonotype was seen at least ten times. The V call is TRBV12-3 or TRBV12-4, the J call TRBJ1-2; D gene ambiguous. The CDR3 is 15 residues long. The germline V and J ends were trimmed by 3 bases and 2 bases, with 13 bases remaining between them. CDR3 loop: CASSLGRPGNYGYTF. CDR3 sequence (DNA): TGTGCCAGCAGTTTGGGCAGGCCTGGAAACTATGGCTACACCTTC.

This clonotype was seen at least ten times. This chain joins TRBV27 and TRBJ1-1, with a tentative D call TRBD1 (5 bases). Trimming cost V 0 bases and J 4 bases, with 12 bases left between them. This CDR3 comprises 15 residues. CDR1 and CDR2 (germline): MNHEY, SMNVEV (reference sequence). CDR3: CASSLSGGVGTEAFF. The CDR3 coding sequence is TGTGCCAGCAGTTTATCCGGGGGAGTAGGCACTGAAGCTTTCTTT.

The rearrangement joins TRBV7-3 to TRBJ2-2; 11 bases map to TRBD1. The CDR3 is 15 amino acids. V lost 5 bases and J lost 5; bases outside the gene matches: 4. Germline V gene data show CDR1 as SGHTA and CDR2 as FQGTGA. The CDR3 loop reads CASSDGTGGTGELFF. CDR3 in DNA: TGTGCCAGCAGCGACGGGACAGGGGGGACCGGGGAGCTGTTTTTT. Full variable domain (remainder filled in from reference TRBV7-3 and TRBJ2-2): GAGVSQTPSNKVTEKGKYVELRCDPISGHTALYWYRQSLGQGPEFLIYFQGTGAADDSGLPNDRFFAVRPEGSVSTLKIQRTERGDSAVYLCASSDGTGGTGELFFGEGSRLTVL.

The CDR3 nucleotides read TGTGCCAGCAGTTATGGACCGACAGGTGCCTTAGGGCCCCAGCATTTT. This encodes CASSYGPTGALGPQHF. V gene TRBV6-1 combines with J gene TRBJ1-5; D may be TRBD1 (6 bases). The CDR3 is 16 residues long. Germline lookup yields CDR1 MNHNS and CDR2 SASEGT. The V gene lost 5 bases and the J gene lost 9 bases, with 23 bases spanning the gap.

This clonotype was observed once. One junction end disagrees with the germline gene, perhaps due to a read error. The V gene is TRBV28, the J gene TRBJ1-5, with D tentatively TRBD1 (5 bases). Germline loops: CDR1 MDHEN, CDR2 SYDVKM. The CDR3 contains 14 residues. The CDR3 DNA reads TGTGCCAGCAGTACCTGGACACACGATCAGCCCCGGCATTTT. Translated: CASSTWTHDQPRHF. Based on the CDR3 plus reference TRBV28 and TRBJ1-5, the full variable domain is DVKVTQSSRYLVKRTGEKVFLECVQDMDHENMFWYRQDPGLGLRLIYFSYDVKMKEKGDIPEGYSVSREKKERFSLILESASTNQTSMYLCASSTWTHDQPRHFGDGTRLSIL.

The chain has TRBV29-1 and TRBJ2-3; TRBD2 agrees at 7 bases. This CDR3 comprises 13 residues. Germline V gene sequence: CDR1 SQVTM, CDR2 ANQGSEA. Trimming removed 7 bases from V and 9 bases from J; junction bases left unmatched: 13. CDR3 amino acids: CSAAPGGTPTQYF. The DNA for the CDR3 is TGCAGCGCTGCCCCGGGAGGAACCCCCACGCAGTATTTT.

This clonotype was recorded at least ten times. The rearrangement uses TRBV11-2 and TRBJ2-1, with D perhaps matching TRBD1 or TRBD2 (6 bases each). The CDR3 consists of 12 residues. Trimming pared 5 bases from V and 11 bases from J, leaving 13 bases between. Per the germline V gene, CDR1 is SGHAT and CDR2 is FQNNGV. This CDR3 reads CASSQPRDKQFF. CDR3 DNA: TGTGCCAGCAGCCAACCGCGGGACAAGCAGTTCTTC.

This clonotype appeared many times. The rearrangement uses TRBV12-3 or TRBV12-4 and TRBJ2-1, with 7 bases aligning to TRBD2. V gave up 5 bases and J gave up 6 bases; unmatched junction bases: 10. This CDR3 has 15 amino acids. The CDR3 bases are TGTGCCAGCAGTCTCGTGGCGGGAGCGGTCAATGAGCAGTTCTTC. Translated: CASSLVAGAVNEQFF.

This clonotype showed up many times. This chain uses TRBV30 with TRBJ2-7; D ambiguous. Germline V gene data show CDR1 as GTSNPN and CDR2 as SVGIG (reference sequence). This CDR3 region has 11 residues. The CDR3 DNA reads TGTGCAGCTGGCAGCTCCTACGAGCAGTACTTC. Protein: CAAGSSYEQYF. The variable domain in full, completed from reference TRBV30 and TRBJ2-7, reads SQTIHQWPATLVQPVGSPLSLECTVEGTSNPNLYWYRQAAGRGLQLLFYSVGIGQISSEVPQNLSASRPQDRQFILSSKKLLLSDSGFYLCAAGSSYEQYFGPGTRLTVT.

V and J are TRBV7-9 and TRBJ2-3; no firm D call. From germline, CDR1 is SEHNR and CDR2 FQNEAQ (reference sequence). This CDR3 region has 13 residues. V was trimmed by 3 bases and J by 4 bases, leaving 8 bases between them. CDR3 DNA: TGTGCCAGCAGCTTTGGCCCGGCAGATACGCAGTATTTT. This encodes CASSFGPADTQYF.

V gene TRBV29-1 combines with J gene TRBJ2-1; TRBD1 is a possible D gene (6 bases). Per the germline V gene, CDR1 is SQVTM and CDR2 is ANQGSEA. The CDR3 is made up of 12 amino acids. The germline V and J ends were trimmed by 6 bases and 9 bases, with 15 bases remaining between them. Here the CDR3 reads CSVLTQGGEQFF. DNA for the CDR3: TGCAGCGTCCTCACACAGGGCGGTGAGCAGTTCTTC.

In its sample, this clonotype was seen a few times. The chain employs TRBV5-1 and TRBJ1-6, with 9 nucleotides matching TRBD1. CDR1 and CDR2 (germline): SGHRS, YFSETQ. With V trimmed by 3 bases and J by 9 bases, 4 bases remained unmatched. The CDR3 is made up of 14 amino acids. CDR3 residues: CASSWRQGGSPLHF. DNA of the CDR3: TGCGCCAGCAGCTGGAGACAGGGGGGTTCACCCCTCCACTTT.

The chain couples TRBV19 to TRBJ2-5; D gene unclear. Germline-derived CDR1 and CDR2 are LNHDA and SQIVND (reference sequence). This CDR3 has 13 amino acids. Trimming stripped 2 bases from V and 1 base from J, with 5 bases between. The CDR3 loop is CASSITVQETQYF. The CDR3 DNA reads as TGTGCCAGTAGTATAACGGTCCAAGAGACCCAGTACTTC.

V gene TRBV11-2 combines with J gene TRBJ2-3; a weak D match, TRBD2 (6 bases). This CDR3 contains 14 residues. The V end was cut by 4 bases, the J end by 4 bases, with 12 bases between. Germline V CDR1 and CDR2: SGHAT, FQNNGV. The CDR3 region has the DNA TGTGCCAGCAGCTACGGAAGCGGGCCAGATACGCAGTATTTT. This codes for CASSYGSGPDTQYF.

This clonotype was seen at least ten times. V gene TRBV5-1 combines with J gene TRBJ1-1, with D tentatively TRBD1 (5 bases). Germline CDR1 reads SGHRS; CDR2 reads YFSETQ. CDR3 length equals 14 residues. With 4 bases removed from V and 2 bases from J, the gap between germline ends came to 12 bases. CDR3 loop: CASSPGFGNTEAFF. The CDR3 bases are TGCGCCAGCAGCCCAGGGTTCGGAAACACTGAAGCTTTCTTT.

V usage is TRBV2 and J usage is TRBJ2-1; 14 nucleotides align to TRBD2. The CDR3 is 14 residues long. The V and J ends lost 10 bases and 8 bases, in that order; junction bases with no gene match: 7. CDR1 SNHLY and CDR2 FYNNEI come from the germline V gene. Here the CDR3 DNA reads TGTGCCAAAGGGACTAGCGGGAGAGGGCATGAGCAGTTCTTC. Its translation: CAKGTSGRGHEQFF.

The chain is built from TRBV20-1 and TRBJ1-2; maybe TRBD1 (5 bases). V dropped 3 bases and J dropped 5 bases, with 13 bases sitting between them. CDR3 length equals 13 residues. The germline V gene encodes CDR1 DFQATT and CDR2 SNEGSKA (reference sequence). The DNA for the CDR3 is TGCAGTGCTAGTGGGGGGGTGGAATATGGCTACACCTTC. It codes for CSASGGVEYGYTF.

The chain combines TRBV15 with TRBJ2-4, with TRBD2 matching over 8 bases. This CDR3 has 16 amino acids. Trimming removed 0 bases from V and 8 bases from J; junction bases left unmatched: 9. Germline V gives CDR1 LNHNV, CDR2 YYDKDF (reference sequence). DNA of the CDR3: TGTGCCACCAGCAGAGAGTCGGGGGGGGCTAAGGACATTCAGTACTTC. As protein: CATSRESGGAKDIQYF.

The chain has TRBV4-2 and TRBJ2-1; D not resolved. CDR1 is LGHNA and CDR2 is YNFKEQ in the germline V gene. This CDR3 region has 13 residues. The ends were cut back, 1 base at V and 2 bases at J, with 3 bases in the middle. DNA for the CDR3: TGTGCCAGCAGCCAAGCAACCTACAATGAGCAGTTCTTC. It encodes CASSQATYNEQFF.

Only a few counts were recorded for this clonotype. The chain uses TRBV15 and TRBJ1-5, with a possible D match to TRBD1 (5 bases). Trimming stripped 0 bases from V and 7 bases from J, with 10 bases between. The CDR3 has 14 residues. Germline CDR1 is LNHNV and CDR2 is YYDKDF (reference sequence). The CDR3 nucleotides read TGTGCCACCAGCAGAGATAGAGGGGACCAGCCCCAGCATTTT. Encoded protein: CATSRDRGDQPQHF.

The CDR3 is CASSLQPSGGLTDTQYF. The CDR3 DNA is TGTGCCAGCAGTCTCCAGCCTAGCGGGGGGCTCACAGATACGCAGTATTTT. The chain carries TRBV6-4 and TRBJ2-3; 11 positions match TRBD2. Trimming removed 5 bases from V and 2 bases from J; junction bases left unmatched: 9. Germline CDR1 reads MRHNA; CDR2 reads SNTAGT. The CDR3 sequence is 17 residues long.

The V gene is TRBV11-2, the J gene TRBJ2-5; 10 positions match TRBD2. Germline CDR1 and CDR2: SGHAT and FQNNGV. The CDR3 has 18 amino acids. V shed 8 bases and J 4 bases; nucleotides not matched to a gene: 19. CDR3 bases: TGTGCCAGCGGATACCCCCCTACCGGGACTAGCGTTTCAGAGACCCAGTACTTC. Its protein product is CASGYPPTGTSVSETQYF.

This clonotype was recorded many times. This CDR3 is CASSLVQGAYEQYF. In nucleotides, the CDR3 is TGTGCCAGCAGCTTAGTACAGGGGGCCTACGAGCAGTACTTC. The chain carries TRBV11-2 and TRBJ2-7; 8 bases match TRBD1. The V gene end was trimmed by 1 base and the J gene end by 2 bases; junction bases not matched to a gene: 1. Germline V CDR1 and CDR2: SGHAT, FQNNGV. The CDR3 totals 14 residues.

In its sample, this clonotype was seen many times. CDR3 in DNA: TGTGCCAGCAGCTTAGATGGGGTTACAGGTCGGTACGAGCAGTACTTC. It is translated as CASSLDGVTGRYEQYF. V gene TRBV7-2 combines with J gene TRBJ2-7; a weak D match, TRBD1 (5 bases). CDR3 length: 16 residues. The V end was cut by 1 base, the J end by 4 bases, with 17 bases between. CDR1 and CDR2 (germline): SGHTA, FQGNSA.

The sample holds many counts of this clonotype. J is TRBJ2-1 and V is TRBV30; D is unclear. Trimming took off 0 bases at V and 10 bases at J, with 7 bases between the two ends. Germline V gene sequence: CDR1 GTSNPN, CDR2 SVGIG (reference sequence). The CDR3 is 11 amino acids. This chain's CDR3 is CAWSVAAEQFF. The CDR3 DNA reads TGTGCCTGGAGTGTGGCCGCCGAGCAGTTCTTC.